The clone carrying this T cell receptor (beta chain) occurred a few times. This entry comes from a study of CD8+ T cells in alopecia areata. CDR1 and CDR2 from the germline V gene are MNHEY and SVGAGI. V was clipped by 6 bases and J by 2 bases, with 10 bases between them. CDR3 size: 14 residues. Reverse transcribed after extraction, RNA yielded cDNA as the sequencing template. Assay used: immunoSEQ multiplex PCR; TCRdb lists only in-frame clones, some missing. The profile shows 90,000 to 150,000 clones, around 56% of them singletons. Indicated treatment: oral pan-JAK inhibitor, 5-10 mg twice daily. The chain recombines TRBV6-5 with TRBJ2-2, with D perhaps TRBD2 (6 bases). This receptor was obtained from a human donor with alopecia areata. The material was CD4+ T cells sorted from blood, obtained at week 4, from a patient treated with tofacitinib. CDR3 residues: CASRSGPNTGELFF. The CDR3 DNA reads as TGTGCCAGCAGGAGCGGGCCCAACACCGGGGAGCTGTTTTTT.